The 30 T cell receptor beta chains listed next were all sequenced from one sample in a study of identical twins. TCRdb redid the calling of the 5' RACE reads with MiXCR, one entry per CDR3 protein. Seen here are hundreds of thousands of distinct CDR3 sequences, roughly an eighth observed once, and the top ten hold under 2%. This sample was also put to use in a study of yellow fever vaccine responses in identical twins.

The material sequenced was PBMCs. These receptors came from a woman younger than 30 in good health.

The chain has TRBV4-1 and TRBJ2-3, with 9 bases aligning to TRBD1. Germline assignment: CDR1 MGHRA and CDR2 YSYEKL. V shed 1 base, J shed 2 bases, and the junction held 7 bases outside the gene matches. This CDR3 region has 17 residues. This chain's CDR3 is CASSQVGQGRNTDTQYF. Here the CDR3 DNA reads TGCGCCAGCAGCCAAGTTGGACAGGGGAGGAACACAGATACGCAGTATTTT.

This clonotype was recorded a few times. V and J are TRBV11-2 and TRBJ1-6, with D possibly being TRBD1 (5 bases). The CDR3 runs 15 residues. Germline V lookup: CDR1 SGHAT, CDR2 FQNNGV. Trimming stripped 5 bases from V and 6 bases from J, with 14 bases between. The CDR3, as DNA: TGTGCCAGCAGCCCAACCGGGACGGTTAATTCACCCCTCCACTTT. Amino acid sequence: CASSPTGTVNSPLHF.

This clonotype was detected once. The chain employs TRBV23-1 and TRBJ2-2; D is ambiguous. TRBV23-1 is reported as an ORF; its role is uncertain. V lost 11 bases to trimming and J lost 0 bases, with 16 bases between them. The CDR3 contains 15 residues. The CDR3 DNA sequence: TGCGCCCCTGAGTCGGTGCCTGCGAACACCGGGGAGCTGTTTTTT. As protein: CAPESVPANTGELFF.

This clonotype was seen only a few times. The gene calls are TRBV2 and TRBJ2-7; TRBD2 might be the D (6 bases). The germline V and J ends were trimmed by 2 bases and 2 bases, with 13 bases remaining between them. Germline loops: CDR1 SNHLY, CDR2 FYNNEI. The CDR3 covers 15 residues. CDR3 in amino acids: CASSELWTNPYEQYF. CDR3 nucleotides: TGTGCCAGCAGTGAATTGTGGACTAACCCCTACGAGCAGTACTTC.

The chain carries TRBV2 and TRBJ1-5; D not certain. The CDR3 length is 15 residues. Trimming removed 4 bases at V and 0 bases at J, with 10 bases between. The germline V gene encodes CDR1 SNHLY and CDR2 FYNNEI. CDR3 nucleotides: TGTGCCAGCAGTGGCGGGCTAAATAGCAATCAGCCCCAGCATTTT. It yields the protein CASSGGLNSNQPQHF.

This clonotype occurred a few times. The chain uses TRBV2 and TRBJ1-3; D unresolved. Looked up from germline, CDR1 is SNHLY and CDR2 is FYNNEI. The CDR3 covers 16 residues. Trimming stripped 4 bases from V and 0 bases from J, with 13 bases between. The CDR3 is CASSGVNMFSGNTIYF. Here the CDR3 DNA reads TGTGCCAGCAGTGGGGTTAACATGTTCTCTGGAAACACCATATATTTT.

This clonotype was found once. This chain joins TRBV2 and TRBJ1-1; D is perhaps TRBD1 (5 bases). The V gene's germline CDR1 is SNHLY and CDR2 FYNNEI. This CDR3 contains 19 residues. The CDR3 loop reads CTCSPHSPNRGTVDTEAFF. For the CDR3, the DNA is TGTACCTGCAGTCCGCACTCACCGAATAGGGGAACAGTGGACACTGAAGCTTTCTTT.

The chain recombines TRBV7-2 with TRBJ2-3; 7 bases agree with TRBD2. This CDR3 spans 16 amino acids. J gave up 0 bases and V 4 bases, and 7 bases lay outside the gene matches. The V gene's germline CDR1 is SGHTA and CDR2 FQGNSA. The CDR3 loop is CASSSLAVTSTDTQYF. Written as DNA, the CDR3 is TGTGCCAGCAGCTCCCTAGCGGTCACTAGCACAGATACGCAGTATTTT.

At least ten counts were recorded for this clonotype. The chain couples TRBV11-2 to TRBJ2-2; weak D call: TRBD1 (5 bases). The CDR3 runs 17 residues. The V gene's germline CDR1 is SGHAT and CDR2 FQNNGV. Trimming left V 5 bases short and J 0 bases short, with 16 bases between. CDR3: CASSPLFGRANTGELFF. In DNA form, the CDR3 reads TGTGCCAGCAGCCCATTGTTCGGCAGGGCGAACACCGGGGAGCTGTTTTTT.

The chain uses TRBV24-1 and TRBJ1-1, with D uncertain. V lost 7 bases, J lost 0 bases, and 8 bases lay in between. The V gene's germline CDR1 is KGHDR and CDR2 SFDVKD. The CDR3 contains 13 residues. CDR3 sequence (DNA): TGTGCCACCAGCAACAGAATGAACACTGAAGCTTTCTTT. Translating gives CATSNRMNTEAFF.

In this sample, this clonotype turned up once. The CDR3, as DNA: TGTGCCAGCAGCTTAGACGTGGGACAGGCGATCCAAGAGACCCAGTACTTC. Residues: CASSLDVGQAIQETQYF. This chain uses TRBV11-3 with TRBJ2-5, with TRBD1 matching over 8 bases. The CDR3 is made up of 17 amino acids. CDR1 is SGHNT, CDR2 YENEEA, per germline. After removal of 0 bases from V and 1 base from J, the junction contained 7 bases not matched to a gene.

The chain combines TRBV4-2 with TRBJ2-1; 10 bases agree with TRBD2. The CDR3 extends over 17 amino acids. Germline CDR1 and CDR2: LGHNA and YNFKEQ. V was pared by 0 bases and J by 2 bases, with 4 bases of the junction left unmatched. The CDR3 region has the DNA TGTGCCAGCAGCCAAGAGTTAGCGGGAGGCACCTACAATGAGCAGTTCTTC. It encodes CASSQELAGGTYNEQFF.

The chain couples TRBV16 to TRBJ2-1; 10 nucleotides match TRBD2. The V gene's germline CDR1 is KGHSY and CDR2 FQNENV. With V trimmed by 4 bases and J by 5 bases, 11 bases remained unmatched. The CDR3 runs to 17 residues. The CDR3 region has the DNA TGTGCCAGCAGCCCCGGGGTAGCGGGGGGCTCTGACAATGAGCAGTTCTTC. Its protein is CASSPGVAGGSDNEQFF. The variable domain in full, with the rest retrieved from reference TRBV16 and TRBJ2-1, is GEEVAQTPKHLVRGEGQKAKLYCAPIKGHSYVFWYQQVLKNEFKFLISFQNENVFDETGMPKERFSAKCLPNSPCSLEIQATKLEDSAVYFCASSPGVAGGSDNEQFFGPGTRLTVL.

In DNA form, the CDR3 reads TGCGCCAGCAGCTTAGGGACTAGCGGGGGGCATGAGCAGTTCTTC. Translating it yields CASSLGTSGGHEQFF. This chain links TRBV5-1 with TRBJ2-1; 15 positions agree with TRBD2. There are 15 residues in the CDR3. V gave up 2 bases and J gave up 8 bases; unmatched junction bases: 2. The germline V gene encodes CDR1 SGHRS and CDR2 YFSETQ.

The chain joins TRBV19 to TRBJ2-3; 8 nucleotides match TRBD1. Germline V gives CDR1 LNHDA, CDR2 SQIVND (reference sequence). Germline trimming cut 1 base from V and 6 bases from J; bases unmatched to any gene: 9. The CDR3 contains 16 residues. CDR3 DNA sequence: TGTGCCAGTAGTATAGCCCCCGGACAGGGTTTGGATACGCAGTATTTT. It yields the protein CASSIAPGQGLDTQYF.

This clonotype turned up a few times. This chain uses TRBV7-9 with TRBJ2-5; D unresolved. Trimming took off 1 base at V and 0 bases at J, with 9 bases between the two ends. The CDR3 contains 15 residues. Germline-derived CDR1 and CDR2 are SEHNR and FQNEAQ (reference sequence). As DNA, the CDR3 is TGTGCCAGCAGCTTAGTCGGGTTGAACCAAGAGACCCAGTACTTC. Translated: CASSLVGLNQETQYF.

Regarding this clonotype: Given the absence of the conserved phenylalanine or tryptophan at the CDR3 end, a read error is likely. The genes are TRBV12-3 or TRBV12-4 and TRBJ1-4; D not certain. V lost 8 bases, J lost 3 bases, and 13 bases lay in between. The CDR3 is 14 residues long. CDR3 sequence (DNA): TGTGCCAGCCGAAGGAGTCAGCCTAATGAAAAACTGTTTGTT. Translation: CASRRSQPNEKLFV.

CDR3: CASSPLGGLYTQYF. CDR3 sequence (DNA): TGTGCCAGCAGCCCCCTCGGGGGCTTATATACGCAGTATTTT. V and J are TRBV12-3 or TRBV12-4 and TRBJ2-3; D may match TRBD1 or TRBD2 (6 bases each). V lost 6 bases and J lost 7, with 17 bases in between. The CDR3 is 14 residues long.

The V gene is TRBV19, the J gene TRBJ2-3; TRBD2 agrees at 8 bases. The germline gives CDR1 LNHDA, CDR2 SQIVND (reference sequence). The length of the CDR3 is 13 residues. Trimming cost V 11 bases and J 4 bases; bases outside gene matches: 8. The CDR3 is CASREGLADTQYF. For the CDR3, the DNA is TGTGCCTCTCGGGAGGGCCTCGCAGATACGCAGTATTTT.

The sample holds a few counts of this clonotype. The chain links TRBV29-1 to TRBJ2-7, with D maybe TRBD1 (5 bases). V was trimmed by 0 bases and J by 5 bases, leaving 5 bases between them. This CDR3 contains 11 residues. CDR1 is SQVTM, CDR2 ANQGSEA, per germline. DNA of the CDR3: TGCAGCGTTGAAGACAGGGACGAGCAGTACGTC. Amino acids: CSVEDRDEQYV.

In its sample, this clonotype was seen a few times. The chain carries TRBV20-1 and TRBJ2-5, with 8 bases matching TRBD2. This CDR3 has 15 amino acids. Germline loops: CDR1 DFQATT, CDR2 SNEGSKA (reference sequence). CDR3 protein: CSARGSGIRQETQYF. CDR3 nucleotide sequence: TGCAGCGCCAGGGGTAGCGGGATCCGACAAGAGACCCAGTACTTC.

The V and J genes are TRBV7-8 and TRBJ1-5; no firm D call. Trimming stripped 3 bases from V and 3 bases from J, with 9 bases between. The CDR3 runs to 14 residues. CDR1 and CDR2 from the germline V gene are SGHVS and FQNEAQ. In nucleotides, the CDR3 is TGTGCCAGCAGCTTCGTACCCGACAATCAGCCCCAGCATTTT. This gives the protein CASSFVPDNQPQHF.

The CDR3 sequence is CASSLSARGYNSPLHF. Written as DNA, the CDR3 is TGTGCCAGCAGCCTCTCGGCCAGGGGATATAATTCACCCCTCCACTTT. The rearrangement links TRBV7-9 to TRBJ1-6; D is perhaps TRBD1 (6 bases). The CDR3 sequence is 16 residues long. The V and J ends lost 5 bases and 4 bases respectively, with 15 bases between them. Per germline, CDR1 SEHNR and CDR2 FQNEAQ (reference sequence).

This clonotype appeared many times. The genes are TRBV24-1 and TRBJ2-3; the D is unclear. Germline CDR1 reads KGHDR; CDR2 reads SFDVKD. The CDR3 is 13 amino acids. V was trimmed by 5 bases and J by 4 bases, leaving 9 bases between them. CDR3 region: CATSAVGADTQYF. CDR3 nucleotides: TGTGCCACCAGTGCCGTCGGCGCAGATACGCAGTATTTT.

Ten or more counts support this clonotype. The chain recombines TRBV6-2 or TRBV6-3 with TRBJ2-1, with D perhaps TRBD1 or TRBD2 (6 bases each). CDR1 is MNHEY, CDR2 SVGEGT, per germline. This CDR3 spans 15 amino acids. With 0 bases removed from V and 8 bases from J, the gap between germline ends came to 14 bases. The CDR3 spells CASSYSGGNVDEQFF. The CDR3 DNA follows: TGTGCCAGCAGTTACTCCGGGGGCAATGTCGATGAGCAGTTCTTC.

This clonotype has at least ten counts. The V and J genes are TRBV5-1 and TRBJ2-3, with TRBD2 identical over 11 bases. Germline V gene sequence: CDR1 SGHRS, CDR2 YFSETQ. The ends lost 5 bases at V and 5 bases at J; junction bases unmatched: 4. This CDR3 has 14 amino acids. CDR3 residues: CASSSGGAGDTQYF. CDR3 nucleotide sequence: TGCGCCAGCAGTAGCGGGGGGGCAGGAGATACGCAGTATTTT.

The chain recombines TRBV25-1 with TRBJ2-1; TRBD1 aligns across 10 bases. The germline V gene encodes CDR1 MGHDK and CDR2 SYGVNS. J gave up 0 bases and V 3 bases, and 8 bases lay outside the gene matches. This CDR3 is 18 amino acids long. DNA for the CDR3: TGTGCCAGCAGTGACCCCAGACAGGGGGCCGGCTCCTACAATGAGCAGTTCTTC. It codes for CASSDPRQGAGSYNEQFF.

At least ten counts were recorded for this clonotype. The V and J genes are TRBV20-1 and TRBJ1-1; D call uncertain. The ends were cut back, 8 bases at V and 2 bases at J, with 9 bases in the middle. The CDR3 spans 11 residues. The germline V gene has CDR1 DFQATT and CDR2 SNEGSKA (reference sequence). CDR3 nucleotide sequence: TGCAGTAAGGAAACCAACACTGAAGCTTTCTTT. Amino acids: CSKETNTEAFF.

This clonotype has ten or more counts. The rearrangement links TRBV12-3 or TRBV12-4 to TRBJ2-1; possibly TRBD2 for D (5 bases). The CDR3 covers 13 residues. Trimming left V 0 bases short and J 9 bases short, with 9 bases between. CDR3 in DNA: TGTGCCAGCAGTTTAGCGGGAGTGGTTGAGCAGTTCTTC. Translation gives CASSLAGVVEQFF.

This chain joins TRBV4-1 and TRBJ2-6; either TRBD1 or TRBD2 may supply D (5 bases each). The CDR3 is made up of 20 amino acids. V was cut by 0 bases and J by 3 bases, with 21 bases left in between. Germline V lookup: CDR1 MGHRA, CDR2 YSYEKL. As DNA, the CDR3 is TGCGCCAGCAGCCAAGAGGGGCCCCGGGACCCCATGGTTGGGGCCAACGTCCTGACTTTC. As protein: CASSQEGPRDPMVGANVLTF.